This T cell receptor (beta chain) derives from a study of naive and memory T cell subsets. The study's findings and limits: Between naive and memory subsets, TCR abundance power law exponents differed. Naive repertoires, especially CD8, held a few larger clonotypes, possibly memory cells re-expressing CD45RA.

Only one count was recorded for this clonotype. The antigen is not known. Both TRBC1 and TRBC2 were covered by a beta constant-region primer of two equimolar oligonucleotides. Nested alpha and beta constant-region primers with the SP2 primer drove four PCR rounds on ligated cDNA. TCRdb re-called the UMI-ligation and nested PCR reads with MiXCR, one entry per CDR3 protein. This table has about 99,000 distinct CDR3 sequences, roughly 15% appearing once. CMV status came from CD4+ IFNgamma after overnight CMV lysate stimulation. Germline assignment: CDR1 KGHDR and CDR2 SFDVKD. The CDR3 has 13 residues. V was clipped by 4 bases and J by 0 bases, with 4 bases between them.

Sequenced material: naive CD8+ T cells from blood. The clonotype originates from a human donor in good health. The chain employs TRBV24-1 and TRBJ2-3; the D is unclear. The CDR3 reads CATSEPSTDTQYF. The CDR3 DNA is TGTGCCACCAGTGAGCCTAGCACAGATACGCAGTATTTT.